This TCR beta chain was captured in a study of human T cells and chemical hapten exposure. The overall study: Patients received weekly diphenylcyclopropenone doses to the scalp throughout the approximately 25-week study. Alopecia areata, totalis or universalis affected patients, mainly female.

Between the trimmed V and J ends, which lost 4 bases and 3 bases, there was a span of 10 bases. This CDR3 has 13 amino acids. TCRdb processed the RACE reads anew with MiXCR; each CDR3 protein has one entry. This table holds 20,000 to 30,000 distinct CDR3 sequences, 8.5% to 9.5% found once. Sample time point: patch test 2, 6 weeks after DPC sensitization. Treatment given: therapeutic diphenylcyclopropenone sensitization with weekly scalp DPC. The material sequenced was whole blood, taken in connection with sensitization to the hapten diphenylcyclopropenone (DPC). The J gene is TRBJ2-7, the V gene TRBV12-3 or TRBV12-4; D not certain. The sequence was obtained from a man between 25 and 39 years old with alopecia areata. Some clones in this sample may be carry-over from other donors' samples. Here the CDR3 reads CASSYTGRYEQYF. Here the CDR3 DNA reads TGTGCCAGCAGTTACACTGGACGCTACGAGCAGTACTTC.